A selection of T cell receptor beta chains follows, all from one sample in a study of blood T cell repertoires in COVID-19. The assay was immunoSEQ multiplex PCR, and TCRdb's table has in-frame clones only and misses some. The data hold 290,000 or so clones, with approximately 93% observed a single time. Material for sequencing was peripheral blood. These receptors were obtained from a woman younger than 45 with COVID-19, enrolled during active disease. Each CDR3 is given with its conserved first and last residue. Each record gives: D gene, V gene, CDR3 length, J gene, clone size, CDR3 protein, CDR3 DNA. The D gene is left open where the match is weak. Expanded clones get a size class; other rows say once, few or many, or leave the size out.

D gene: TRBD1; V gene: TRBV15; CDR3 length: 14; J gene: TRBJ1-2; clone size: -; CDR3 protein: CATSTPGQGHGYTF; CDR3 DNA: TGTGCCACCAGCACCCCCGGACAGGGCCATGGCTACACCTTC
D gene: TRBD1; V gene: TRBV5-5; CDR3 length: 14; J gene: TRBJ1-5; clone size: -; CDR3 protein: CASSLQGDNQPQHF; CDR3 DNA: TGTGCCAGCAGCTTACAGGGGGACAATCAGCCCCAGCATTTT
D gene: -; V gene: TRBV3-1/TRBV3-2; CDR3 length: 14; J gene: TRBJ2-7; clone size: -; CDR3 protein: CASSQGGPTREQYF; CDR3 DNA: TGTGCCAGCAGCCAAGGTGGCCCTACTAGGGAGCAGTACTTC
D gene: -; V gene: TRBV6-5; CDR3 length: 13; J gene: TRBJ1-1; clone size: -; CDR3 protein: CASSYFDSTEAFF; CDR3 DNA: TGTGCCAGCAGTTACTTCGACAGCACTGAAGCTTTCTTT
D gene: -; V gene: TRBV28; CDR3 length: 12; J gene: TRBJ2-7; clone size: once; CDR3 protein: CASSRGSYEQYF; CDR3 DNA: TGTGCCAGCAGCCGGGGATCCTACGAGCAGTACTTC
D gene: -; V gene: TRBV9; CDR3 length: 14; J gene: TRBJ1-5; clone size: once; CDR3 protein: CASSAGSVNQPQHF; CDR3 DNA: TGTGCCAGCAGCGCGGGGTCTGTTAATCAGCCCCAGCATTTT
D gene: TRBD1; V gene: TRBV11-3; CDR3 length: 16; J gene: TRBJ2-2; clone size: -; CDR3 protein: CASSLSGQVNTGELFF; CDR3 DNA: TGTGCCAGCAGCTTATCGGGACAGGTAAACACCGGGGAGCTGTTTTTT
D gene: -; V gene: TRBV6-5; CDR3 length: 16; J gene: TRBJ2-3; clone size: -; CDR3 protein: CASSYSRQTSTDTQYF; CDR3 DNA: TGTGCCAGCAGTTACTCGAGACAGACTAGCACAGATACGCAGTATTTT
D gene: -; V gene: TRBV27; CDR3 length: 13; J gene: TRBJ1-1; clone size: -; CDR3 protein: CASSLSWNTEAFF; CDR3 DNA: TGTGCCAGCAGTTTATCCTGGAACACTGAAGCTTTCTTT
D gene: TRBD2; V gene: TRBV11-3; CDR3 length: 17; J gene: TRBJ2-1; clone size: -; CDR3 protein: CASSLSLAGVGRNEQFF; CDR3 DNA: TGTGCCAGCAGCTTATCGCTAGCGGGAGTGGGGAGGAATGAGCAGTTCTTC
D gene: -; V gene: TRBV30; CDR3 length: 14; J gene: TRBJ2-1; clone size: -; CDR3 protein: CAWTPSGTAGEQFF; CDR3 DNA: TGTGCCTGGACCCCCTCAGGTACAGCGGGTGAGCAGTTCTTC
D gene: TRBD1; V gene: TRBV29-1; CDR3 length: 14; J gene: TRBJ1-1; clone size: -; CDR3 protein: CSVVPGTGATEAFF; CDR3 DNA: TGCAGCGTTGTTCCCGGGACAGGGGCCACTGAAGCTTTCTTT
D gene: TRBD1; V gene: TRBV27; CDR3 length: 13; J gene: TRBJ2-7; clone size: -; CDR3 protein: CASKTGSLGEQYF; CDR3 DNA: TGTGCCAGTAAGACAGGGTCATTAGGGGAGCAGTACTTC
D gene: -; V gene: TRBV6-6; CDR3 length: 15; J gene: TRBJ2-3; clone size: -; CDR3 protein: CASSYGGGGTDTQYF; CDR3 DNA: TGTGCCAGCAGTTACGGGGGCGGAGGCACAGATACGCAGTATTTT
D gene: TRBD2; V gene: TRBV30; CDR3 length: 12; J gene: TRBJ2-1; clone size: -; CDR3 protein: CAWFLAGNEQFF; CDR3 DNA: TGTGCCTGGTTCCTAGCGGGCAATGAGCAGTTCTTC
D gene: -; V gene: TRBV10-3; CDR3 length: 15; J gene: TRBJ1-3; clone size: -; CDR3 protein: CAISLQPNSGNTIYF; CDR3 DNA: TGTGCCATCAGCTTACAGCCCAACTCTGGAAACACCATATATTTT
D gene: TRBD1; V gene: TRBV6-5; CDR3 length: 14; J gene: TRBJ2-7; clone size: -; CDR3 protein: CASSYGTGVYEQYF; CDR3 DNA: TGTGCCAGCAGTTACGGGACAGGGGTTTACGAGCAGTACTTC
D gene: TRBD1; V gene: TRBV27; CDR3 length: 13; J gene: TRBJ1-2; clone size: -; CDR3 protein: CASSFGTGYGYTF; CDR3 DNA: TGTGCCAGCAGCTTCGGGACAGGGTATGGCTACACCTTC
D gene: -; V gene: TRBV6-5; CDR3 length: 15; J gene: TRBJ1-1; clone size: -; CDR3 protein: CASTVVDSGDTEAFF; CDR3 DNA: TGTGCCAGCACCGTCGTTGATTCGGGGGACACTGAAGCTTTCTTT
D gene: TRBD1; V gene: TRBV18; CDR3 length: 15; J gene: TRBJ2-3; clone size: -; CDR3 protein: CASSRDRGLVDTQYF; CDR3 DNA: TGTGCCAGCTCACGGGACAGGGGGCTGGTAGATACGCAGTATTTT
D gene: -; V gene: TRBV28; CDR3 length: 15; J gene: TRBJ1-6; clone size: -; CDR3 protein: CASSLEVTYNSPLHF; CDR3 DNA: TGTGCCAGCAGCCTGGAGGTGACCTATAATTCACCCCTCCACTTT
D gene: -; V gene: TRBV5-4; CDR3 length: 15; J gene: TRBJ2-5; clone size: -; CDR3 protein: CASSPTWRDAETQYF; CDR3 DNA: TGTGCCAGCAGCCCAACATGGAGGGATGCAGAGACCCAGTACTTC
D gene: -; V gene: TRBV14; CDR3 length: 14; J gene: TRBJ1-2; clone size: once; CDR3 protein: CASSQDAAVYGYTF; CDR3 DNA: TGTGCCAGCAGCCAAGATGCGGCAGTCTATGGCTACACCTTC
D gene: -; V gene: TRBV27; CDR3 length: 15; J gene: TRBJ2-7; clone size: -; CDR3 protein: CASSPLRDISYEQYF; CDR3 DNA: TGTGCCAGCAGCCCCTTACGGGACATCTCCTACGAGCAGTACTTC
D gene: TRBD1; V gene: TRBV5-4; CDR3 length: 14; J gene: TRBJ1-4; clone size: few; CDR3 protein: CASSTPGQGGKLFF; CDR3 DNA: TGTGCCAGCAGCACCCCAGGACAGGGGGGAAAACTGTTTTTT
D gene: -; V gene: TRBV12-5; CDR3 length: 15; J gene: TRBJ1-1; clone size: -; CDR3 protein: CASGSLSGGGTEAFF; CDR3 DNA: TGTGCTAGTGGTTCCCTCTCCGGGGGAGGGACTGAAGCTTTCTTT
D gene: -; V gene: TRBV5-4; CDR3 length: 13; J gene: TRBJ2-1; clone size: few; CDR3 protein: CASSLGQYNEQFF; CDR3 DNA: TGTGCCAGCAGCTTGGGGCAGTACAATGAGCAGTTCTTC
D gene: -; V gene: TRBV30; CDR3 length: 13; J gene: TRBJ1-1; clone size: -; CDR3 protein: CAWKQGPNTEAFF; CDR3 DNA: TGTGCCTGGAAGCAGGGGCCGAACACTGAAGCTTTCTTT
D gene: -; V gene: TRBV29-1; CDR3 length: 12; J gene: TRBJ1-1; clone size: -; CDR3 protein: CSVARGNTEAFF; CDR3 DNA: TGCAGCGTTGCCAGGGGGAACACTGAAGCTTTCTTT
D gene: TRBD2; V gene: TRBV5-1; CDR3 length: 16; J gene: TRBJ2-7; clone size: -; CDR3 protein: CASSLDGSGLPYEQYF; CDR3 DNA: TGCGCCAGCAGCTTGGATGGTAGCGGGCTTCCCTACGAGCAGTACTTC
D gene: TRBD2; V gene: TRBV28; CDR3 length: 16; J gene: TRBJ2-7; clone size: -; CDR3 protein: CASSSPRTSGSYEQYF; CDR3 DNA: TGTGCCAGCAGTTCCCCCCGGACTAGCGGCTCCTACGAGCAGTACTTC
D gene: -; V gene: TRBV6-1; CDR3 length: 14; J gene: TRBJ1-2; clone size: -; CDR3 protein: CASSDQGKGYGYTF; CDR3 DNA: TGTGCCAGCAGTGATCAGGGAAAGGGCTATGGCTACACCTTC
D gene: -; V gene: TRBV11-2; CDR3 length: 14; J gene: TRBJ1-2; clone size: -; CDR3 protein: CASSHQAYLGGYTF; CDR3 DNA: TGTGCCAGCAGCCACCAGGCCTACCTCGGCGGCTACACCTTC
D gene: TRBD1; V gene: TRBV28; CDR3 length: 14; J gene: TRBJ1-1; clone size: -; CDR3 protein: CATSSLTGRSEAFF; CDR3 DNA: TGTGCCACCAGTTCCCTGACAGGGAGGAGTGAAGCTTTCTTT
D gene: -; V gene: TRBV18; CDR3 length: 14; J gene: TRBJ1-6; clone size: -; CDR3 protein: CASSPLGGDSPLHF; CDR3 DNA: TGTGCCAGCTCACCATTGGGGGGAGATTCACCCCTCCACTTT
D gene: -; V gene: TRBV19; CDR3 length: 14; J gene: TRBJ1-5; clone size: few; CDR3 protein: CASSGTKPHQPQHF; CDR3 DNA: TGTGCCAGTAGCGGGACAAAGCCCCATCAGCCCCAGCATTTT
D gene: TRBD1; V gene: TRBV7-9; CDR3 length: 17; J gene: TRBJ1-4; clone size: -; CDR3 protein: CASSLGDRAVVGEKLFF; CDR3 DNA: TGTGCCAGCAGCTTAGGGGACAGGGCTGTAGTTGGTGAAAAACTGTTTTTT
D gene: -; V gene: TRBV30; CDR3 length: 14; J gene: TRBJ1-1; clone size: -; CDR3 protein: CAWSLQGIGTEAFF; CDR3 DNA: TGTGCCTGGAGCTTACAGGGAATTGGCACTGAAGCTTTCTTT
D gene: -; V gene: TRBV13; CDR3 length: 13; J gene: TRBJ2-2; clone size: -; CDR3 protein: CASSPYRTGELFF; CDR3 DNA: TGTGCCAGCAGCCCTTATCGGACCGGGGAGCTGTTTTTT
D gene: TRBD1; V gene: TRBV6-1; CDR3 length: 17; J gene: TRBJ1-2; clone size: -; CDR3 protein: CASSEALTSGQSYGYTF; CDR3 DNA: TGTGCCAGCAGTGAAGCGCTTACTTCGGGACAGAGCTATGGCTACACCTTC
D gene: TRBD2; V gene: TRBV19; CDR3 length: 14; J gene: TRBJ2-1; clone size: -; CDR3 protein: CASSRLAGPNEQFF; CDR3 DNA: TGTGCCAGTAGTCGACTAGCGGGACCCAATGAGCAGTTCTTC
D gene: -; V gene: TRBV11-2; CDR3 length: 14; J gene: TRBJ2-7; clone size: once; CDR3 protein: CASSLEATFYEQYF; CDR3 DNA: TGTGCCAGCAGCTTAGAAGCGACGTTCTACGAGCAGTACTTC
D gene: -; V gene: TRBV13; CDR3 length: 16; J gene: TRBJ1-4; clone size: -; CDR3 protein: CASSSRVAGFNEKLFF; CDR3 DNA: TGTGCCAGCAGCTCGCGGGTGGCAGGTTTTAATGAAAAACTGTTTTTT
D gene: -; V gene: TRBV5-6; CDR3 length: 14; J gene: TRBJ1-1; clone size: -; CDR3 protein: CASSLYRLNTEAFF; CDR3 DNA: TGTGCCAGCAGCTTGTACAGGTTGAACACTGAAGCTTTCTTT
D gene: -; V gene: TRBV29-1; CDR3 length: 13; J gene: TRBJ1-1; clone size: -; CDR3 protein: CSVAGVLVSEAFF; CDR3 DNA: TGCAGCGTTGCGGGGGTTTTGGTGTCTGAAGCTTTCTTT
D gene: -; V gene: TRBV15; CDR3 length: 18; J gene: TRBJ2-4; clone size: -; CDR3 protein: CATRRGWGDSVAKNIQYF; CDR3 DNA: TGTGCCACCAGAAGAGGGTGGGGAGACTCAGTAGCCAAAAACATTCAGTACTTC
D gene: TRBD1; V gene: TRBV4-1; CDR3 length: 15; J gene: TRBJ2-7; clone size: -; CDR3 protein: CASSPLTGMLYEQYF; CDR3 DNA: TGCGCCAGCAGCCCCTTGACAGGGATGCTGTACGAGCAGTACTTC
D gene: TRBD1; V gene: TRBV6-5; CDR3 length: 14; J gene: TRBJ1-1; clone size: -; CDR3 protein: CASSRGQFGGEAFF; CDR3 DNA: TGTGCCAGCAGCCGGGGACAGTTTGGGGGTGAAGCTTTCTTT
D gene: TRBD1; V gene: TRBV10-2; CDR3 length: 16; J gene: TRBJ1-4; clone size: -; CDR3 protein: CASSPGQGAANEKLFF; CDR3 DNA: TGCGCCAGCAGCCCCGGACAGGGGGCGGCTAATGAAAAACTGTTTTTT